What follows is one T cell receptor (beta chain) and its context. Antigen unknown. The definition of stable Graves' hyperthyroidism was no ophthalmopathy progression within 18 months. Recently diagnosed hyperthyroidism of less than 2 months' duration affected patients aged 18 to 65. This sample stems from a study of T cells in Graves' hyperthyroidism and ophthalmopathy. Study-wide results and limits: From stable hyperthyroidism, ophthalmopathy was set apart by a 13 V-J model. Most thyroid-expanded clonotypes above 0.001 were also found in blood.

It was RNA transcripts that yielded the amplified TCR beta CDR3 regions. The primer set for the first-round RT-PCR of the TCR CDR3 was HTBI. TCRdb recomputed calls from the multiplex PCR reads with MiXCR, one row per CDR3 protein. The data contain 600,000 to 750,000 distinct CDR3 sequences, 15% to 20% of them singletons. The clonotype was recovered from a man in his fifties with Graves' hyperthyroidism. The sample was blood.

The CDR3 nucleotides are TGTGCCAGCAGTTTATATTGGAGCATGAACACTGAAGCTTTCTTT. It specifies CASSLYWSMNTEAFF. This chain uses TRBV28 with TRBJ1-1, with D hard to call. The V gene's germline CDR1 is MDHEN and CDR2 SYDVKM. The CDR3 is made up of 15 amino acids. Trimming cost V 1 base and J 0 bases, with 9 bases left between them.